This entry lists 20 T cell receptor beta chains sequenced from one sample in a study of blood T cell repertoires in COVID-19. Repertoires were generated with immunoSEQ multiplex PCR, while TCRdb's copy carries only in-frame clones and drops some. This sample has about 84,000 clones, with 83% found just once. The sample comprised peripheral blood. The receptors derive from a man older than 75 with active or convalescent COVID-19.

The rearrangement uses TRBV19 and TRBJ1-5, with 7 bases that match TRBD1. V was pared by 8 bases and J by 6 bases, with 10 bases of the junction left unmatched. This CDR3 contains 14 residues. The germline gives CDR1 LNHDA, CDR2 SQIVND (reference sequence). The CDR3 DNA follows: TGTGCCAGTGTACTAGAGACAGGGAGTCAGCCCCAGCATTTT. Its protein product is CASVLETGSQPQHF.

The chain combines TRBV9 with TRBJ2-3, with 7 bases lining up with TRBD2. Germline-derived CDR1 and CDR2 are SGDLS and YYNGEE. The V segment lost 0 bases and the J segment 2 bases; nucleotides outside the gene matches: 6. This CDR3 has 16 amino acids. For the CDR3, the DNA is TGTGCCAGCAGCGTAGGTCTAGCGGAAAACACAGATACGCAGTATTTT. Protein sequence: CASSVGLAENTDTQYF.

The V gene is TRBV3-1 (or the pseudogene TRBV3-2), the J gene TRBJ2-1; a weak D match, TRBD2 (6 bases). The CDR3 has 16 residues. Trimming left V 0 bases short and J 5 bases short, with 14 bases between. Looked up from germline, CDR1 is LGHDT and CDR2 is YNNKEL (reference sequence). The chain's CDR3 is CASSQDVGAGNNEQFF. DNA for the CDR3: TGTGCCAGCAGCCAAGATGTCGGGGCGGGGAACAATGAGCAGTTCTTC.

The chain links TRBV6-5 to TRBJ2-1; maybe TRBD1 (5 bases). The length of the CDR3 is 12 residues. The V end was cut by 5 bases, the J end by 5 bases, with 7 bases between. Germline CDR1 and CDR2: MNHEY and SVGAGI. The CDR3 here is CASSQTDNEQFF. The CDR3, as DNA: TGTGCCAGCAGTCAGACAGACAATGAGCAGTTCTTC.

The chain has TRBV5-5 and TRBJ2-5; a possible D gene is TRBD2 (7 bases). CDR1 is SGHKS, CDR2 YYEKEE, per germline (reference sequence). The germline V and J ends were trimmed by 3 bases and 4 bases, with 22 bases remaining between them. The CDR3 has 17 residues. The CDR3 region is CASSSLLGGAGGETQYF. For the CDR3, the DNA is TGTGCCAGCAGCTCCCTCTTGGGGGGGGCGGGTGGAGAGACCCAGTACTTC.

V gene TRBV18 combines with J gene TRBJ2-1; 9 positions match TRBD1. V gave up 3 bases and J gave up 6 bases; unmatched junction bases: 12. CDR3 size: 17 residues. Per the germline V gene, CDR1 is KGHSH and CDR2 is LQKENI. The CDR3 sequence is CASSPRIVGTGFNEQFF. The DNA for the CDR3 is TGTGCCAGCTCACCCCGAATAGTAGGGACAGGGTTCAATGAGCAGTTCTTC.

This chain connects TRBV6-1 to TRBJ1-1; no clear D. Per germline, CDR1 MNHNS and CDR2 SASEGT. There are 15 residues in the CDR3. Trimming took 3 bases from V and 1 from J, leaving 12 bases between them. The DNA for the CDR3 is TGTGCCAGCAGTGATGTTGGTCGGGGGAACACTGAAGCTTTCTTT. Amino acids: CASSDVGRGNTEAFF.

The chain carries TRBV9 and TRBJ2-1; D remains unclear. Trimming left V 2 bases short and J 6 bases short, with 9 bases between. The CDR3 is made up of 13 amino acids. Germline values: CDR1 SGDLS, CDR2 YYNGEE. This chain's CDR3 is CASSVIAPNEQFF. DNA of the CDR3: TGTGCCAGCAGCGTGATAGCCCCCAATGAGCAGTTCTTC.

The gene calls are TRBV5-1 and TRBJ2-1, with D maybe TRBD1 (5 bases). The CDR3 runs 15 residues. Germline CDR1 SGHRS, CDR2 YFSETQ. V dropped 0 bases and J dropped 6 bases, with 13 bases sitting between them. The DNA of the CDR3 is TGCGCCAGCAGCTTGGCCCAGGGAAGGGGCAATGAGCAGTTCTTC. It codes for CASSLAQGRGNEQFF.

This chain uses TRBV29-1 with TRBJ1-2, with 7 bases identical to TRBD1. V lost 7 bases and J lost 8; bases outside the gene matches: 4. The germline gives CDR1 SQVTM, CDR2 ANQGSEA. There are 10 residues in the CDR3. CDR3: CSASGGGYTF. The CDR3 coding sequence is TGCAGCGCCTCAGGGGGAGGCTACACCTTC.

The chain carries TRBV5-6 and TRBJ2-3; 10 positions match TRBD2. Germline V CDR1 and CDR2: SGHDT, YYEEEE. Trimming took 4 bases from V and 0 from J; bases not matched to a gene: 5. CDR3 length equals 16 residues. The CDR3 spells CASSRLAGLSTDTQYF. The DNA of the CDR3 is TGTGCCAGCAGCCGACTAGCGGGTCTTAGCACAGATACGCAGTATTTT.

In its sample, this clone was seen once. The V call is TRBV7-6, the J call TRBJ2-1, with 12 bases that match TRBD2. Trimming at V came to 5 bases and at J to 13 bases, leaving 6 bases not matched to a gene. Germline V gene lookup returns CDR1 SGHVS and CDR2 FNYEAQ. The CDR3 length is 13 residues. The CDR3 sequence is CASSALAGGPQFF. Here the CDR3 DNA reads TGTGCCAGCAGCGCGCTAGCGGGGGGGCCCCAGTTCTTC.

This clone showed up just once. This chain connects TRBV6-2 or TRBV6-3 to TRBJ2-1; the match to TRBD2 covers 14 bases. V gave up 6 bases and J gave up 0 bases; unmatched junction bases: 10. Germline-derived CDR1 and CDR2 are MNHEY and SVGEGT. The length of the CDR3 is 19 residues. CDR3 amino acids: CASSPGLAGGSSSYNEQFF. The CDR3 DNA reads as TGTGCCAGCAGCCCCGGACTAGCGGGAGGTTCGAGCTCCTACAATGAGCAGTTCTTC.

The rearrangement uses TRBV5-1 and TRBJ1-5; a weak D match, TRBD1 (6 bases). The CDR3 extends over 15 amino acids. Trimming cost V 8 bases and J 1 base, with 16 bases left between them. CDR1 and CDR2 (germline): SGHRS, YFSETQ. The DNA for the CDR3 is TGCGCCAGTAGACAGGACGGGACAAGCAATCAGCCCCAGCATTTT. Residues: CASRQDGTSNQPQHF.

The V gene is TRBV5-8, the J gene TRBJ1-2, with D unclear. Germline CDR1 and CDR2: SGHTS and YDEGEE. V lost 4 bases to trimming and J lost 3 bases, with 7 bases between them. This CDR3 is 12 amino acids long. For the CDR3, the DNA is TGTGCCAGCAGCCCAAGCTACTATGGCTACACCTTC. It specifies CASSPSYYGYTF.

The chain employs TRBV10-3 and TRBJ2-1; tentatively, D is TRBD2 (6 bases). The CDR3 is 12 amino acids. Germline CDR1 is ENHRY and CDR2 is SYGVKD. V was clipped by 2 bases and J by 7 bases, with 6 bases between them. The CDR3 DNA reads as TGTGCCATCAGTGAGGCGGGAAATGAGCAGTTCTTC. Residues: CAISEAGNEQFF.

This chain connects TRBV9 to TRBJ2-2, with a tentative D call TRBD2 (6 bases). The V gene's germline CDR1 is SGDLS and CDR2 YYNGEE. This CDR3 spans 13 amino acids. Between the trimmed V and J ends, which lost 4 bases and 6 bases, there was a span of 10 bases. The CDR3 region is CASSPIAAGELFF. DNA for the CDR3: TGTGCCAGCAGCCCTATAGCGGCCGGGGAGCTGTTTTTT.

This clone was seen just once. The chain uses TRBV5-1 and TRBJ2-1, with 10 bases fitting TRBD2. V trimming: 5 bases; J trimming: 0 bases; junction bases outside the gene matches: 5. Germline assignment: CDR1 SGHRS and CDR2 YFSETQ. CDR3 size: 16 residues. The CDR3 region is CASSLSGRASYNEQFF. The CDR3 DNA follows: TGCGCCAGCAGTTTGAGCGGGAGGGCCTCCTACAATGAGCAGTTCTTC.

This clone was seen once. This chain joins TRBV12-3 or TRBV12-4 and TRBJ2-1; unclear D gene. V lost 2 bases to trimming and J lost 4 bases, with 6 bases between them. This CDR3 has 13 residues. The CDR3 nucleotides read TGTGCCAGCAGTTTACCGGTTTACAATGAGCAGTTCTTC. Translated: CASSLPVYNEQFF.

The gene calls are TRBV18 and TRBJ1-6; weak D call: TRBD1 (5 bases). The V and J ends lost 3 bases and 7 bases respectively, with 10 bases between them. The length of the CDR3 is 14 residues. CDR1 is KGHSH and CDR2 is LQKENI in the germline V gene. The CDR3: CASSPRDSNSPLHF. CDR3 sequence (DNA): TGTGCCAGCTCACCTCGGGACTCAAATTCACCCCTCCACTTT.